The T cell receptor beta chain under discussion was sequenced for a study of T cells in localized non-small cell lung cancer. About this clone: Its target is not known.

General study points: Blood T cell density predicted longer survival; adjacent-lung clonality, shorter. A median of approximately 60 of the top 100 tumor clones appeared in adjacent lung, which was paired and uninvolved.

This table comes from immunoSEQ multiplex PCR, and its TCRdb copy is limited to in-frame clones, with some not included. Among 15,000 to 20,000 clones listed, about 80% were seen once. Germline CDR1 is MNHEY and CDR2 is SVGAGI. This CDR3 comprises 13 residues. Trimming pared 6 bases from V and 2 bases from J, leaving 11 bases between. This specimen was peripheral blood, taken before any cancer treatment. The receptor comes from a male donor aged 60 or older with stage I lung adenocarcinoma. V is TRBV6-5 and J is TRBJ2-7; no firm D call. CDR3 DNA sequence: TGTGCCAGCAGCCCCCCTCTCACCTACGAGCAGTACTTC. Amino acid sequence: CASSPPLTYEQYF.